Described below is a single TCR beta chain sequence and its context. This record comes from a study of control samples from healthy donors and cancer patients. The method was immunoSEQ multiplex PCR; TCRdb's version includes in-frame clones alone and lacks a portion of them. This sample has 35,000 to 40,000 clones; over 70% occur once, and the top ten carry roughly 21%. This CDR3 has 15 residues. V lost 2 bases, J lost 0 bases, and 9 bases lay in between. From germline, CDR1 is SGHDT and CDR2 YYEEEE. The V and J genes are TRBV5-6 and TRBJ2-1; D not certain. The TCR was taken from an older woman with lung cancer. Sequenced: PBMCs. This CDR3 is CASSFWLSSYNEQFF. Written as DNA, the CDR3 is TGTGCCAGCAGCTTTTGGCTAAGCTCCTACAATGAGCAGTTCTTC.